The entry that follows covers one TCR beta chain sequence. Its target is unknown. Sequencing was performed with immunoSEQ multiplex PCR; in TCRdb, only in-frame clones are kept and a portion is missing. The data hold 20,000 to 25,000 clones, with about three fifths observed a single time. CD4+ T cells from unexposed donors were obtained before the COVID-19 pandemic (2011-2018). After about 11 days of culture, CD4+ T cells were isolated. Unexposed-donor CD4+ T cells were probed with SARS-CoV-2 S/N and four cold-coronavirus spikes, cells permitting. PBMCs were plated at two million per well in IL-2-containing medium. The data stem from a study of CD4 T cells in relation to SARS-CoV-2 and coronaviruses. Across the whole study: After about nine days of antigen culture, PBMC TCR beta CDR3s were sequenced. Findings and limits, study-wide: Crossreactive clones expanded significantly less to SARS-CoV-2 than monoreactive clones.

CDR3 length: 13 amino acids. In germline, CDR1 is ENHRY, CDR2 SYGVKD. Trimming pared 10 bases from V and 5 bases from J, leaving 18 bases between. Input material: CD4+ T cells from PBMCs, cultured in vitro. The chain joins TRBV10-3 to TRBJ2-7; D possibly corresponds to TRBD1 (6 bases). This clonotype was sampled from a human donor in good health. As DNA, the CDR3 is TGTGCCACCAAATCGACAGGCCGCCACGAGCAGTACTTC. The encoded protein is CATKSTGRHEQYF.